Below, one TCR beta chain is given with its context. The antigen remains unidentified. CDR1 and CDR2 from the germline V gene are SEHNR and FQNEAQ (reference sequence). This CDR3 is 15 amino acids long. Losses at the gene ends were 6 bases for V and 4 bases for J; bases not matched to a gene: 9. This entry belongs to a study of T cell responses to AZD1222 COVID-19 vaccine. Study-wide findings and caveats: Distributed over spike, vaccine-associated CD4 TCRs predominated at 160-218 and 743-854. White British ancestry dominated among donors, who included more females, and clonal diversity was possibly underestimated. Repertoire sampling was restricted to post-peak T cell response timepoints.

Libraries were prepared by immunoSEQ multiplex PCR; TCRdb keeps only in-frame clonotypes and omits some of them. This sample has over 120,000 clones, with just over 90% found just once. The receptor comes from an adult in good health. This sequence joins TRBV7-9 and TRBJ1-3, with TRBD1 identical over 7 bases. The sample consisted of peripheral blood, taken on day 0 of AZD1222 vaccination. The CDR3 spells CASSPEGAKGNTIYF. DNA for the CDR3: TGTGCCAGCAGTCCGGAGGGGGCGAAAGGAAACACCATATATTTT.